This is a list of T cell receptor beta chains from one sample in a study of T-cell reconstitution after alpha-beta-depleted transplantation in children. TCRdb reprocessed the PCR reads with MiXCR, giving one entry per CDR3 protein. The sample has 500,000 to 750,000 distinct CDR3 sequences, around 13% seen once. The specimen comprised PBMCs, mostly from graft donor cells, sampled 360 days after TCRalphabeta/CD19-depleted stem cell transplant. The receptor set was obtained from a male patient younger than 18 who had a stem cell transplant for acute myeloid leukemia, so the T cells may come from the graft donor. Both conserved end residues are part of each CDR3. The D gene is left open where the match is weak. The size entry is marked missing in some rows and otherwise reads once, few, many or a size class.

j_call d_call clone_size v_call cdr3_aa cdr3_nt
TRBJ2-5 - many TRBV18 CASSPRVGTETQYF TGTGCCAGCTCACCGAGGGTGGGCACAGAGACCCAGTACTTC
TRBJ2-1 - few TRBV11-3 CASGPSFNEQFF TGTGCCAGCGGGCCAAGTTTTAACGAGCAGTTCTTC
TRBJ1-1 - few TRBV5-1 CASSLKQGTEAFF TGCGCCAGCAGCTTAAAACAGGGAACTGAAGCTTTCTTT
TRBJ2-7 TRBD2 few TRBV18 CASSPPGASGYEQYF TGTGCCAGCTCACCACCAGGGGCTAGCGGCTACGAGCAGTACTTC
TRBJ2-7 TRBD2 many TRBV28 CASKGGGTPYEQYF TGTGCCAGCAAAGGCGGGGGGACCCCCTACGAGCAGTACTTC
TRBJ2-1 TRBD2 few TRBV4-3 CASSLILAGVGWNEQFF TGCGCCAGCAGCCTAATACTAGCGGGAGTAGGTTGGAATGAGCAGTTCTTC
TRBJ2-6 - - TRBV20-1 CSALYSGANVLTF TGCAGTGCTTTATACTCTGGGGCCAACGTCCTGACTTTC
TRBJ2-1 TRBD2 few TRBV12-3/TRBV12-4 CASSLLAGKSYNEQFF TGTGCCAGCAGTCTCCTAGCGGGAAAGTCCTACAATGAGCAGTTCTTC
TRBJ2-5 TRBD2 - TRBV25-1 CASSLAGGPEETQYF TGTGCCAGCAGTCTAGCGGGAGGGCCCGAAGAGACCCAGTACTTC
TRBJ1-2 - - TRBV9 CASSVSFGGDGYTF TGTGCCAGCAGCGTATCTTTTGGAGGCGATGGCTACACCTTC
TRBJ1-2 TRBD1 few TRBV20-1 CSAPKQGSNYGYTF TGCAGTGCTCCTAAACAGGGGAGTAACTATGGCTACACCTTC
TRBJ2-1 TRBD2 - TRBV11-2 CASSLEGTSGRTGGDNEQFF TGTGCCAGCAGCTTAGAAGGGACTAGCGGGAGGACAGGTGGCGACAATGAGCAGTTCTTC
TRBJ2-1 - - TRBV7-6 CASSLGLARASPNEQFF TGTGCCAGCAGTTTAGGGCTAGCCAGAGCCTCGCCAAATGAGCAGTTCTTC
TRBJ1-2 TRBD1 many TRBV12-3/TRBV12-4 CASSLQGNYGYTF TGTGCCAGCAGCCTACAGGGGAACTATGGCTACACCTTC
TRBJ2-1 - - TRBV28 CASSFAWREQFF TGTGCCAGCAGTTTCGCGTGGCGTGAGCAGTTCTTC
TRBJ1-1 - - TRBV29-1 CSDWSPLMGSTSEAFF TGCAGCGATTGGTCCCCACTTATGGGATCAACCTCTGAAGCTTTCTTT
TRBJ2-1 - few TRBV9 CASKRAGLGDEQFF TGTGCCAGCAAAAGGGCGGGGCTTGGGGATGAGCAGTTCTTC
TRBJ2-5 TRBD2 once TRBV11-1 CASSSPPGLVLGWSSSSQYF TGTGCCAGCAGCTCTCCCCCGGGACTAGTATTGGGGTGGTCTAGTTCGTCCCAGTACTTC
TRBJ2-6 - - TRBV5-5 CASRPNSGANVLTF TGTGCCAGCAGACCTAACTCTGGGGCCAACGTCCTGACTTTC
TRBJ1-1 - - TRBV18 CASSPLTQGESAFF TGTGCCAGCTCACCCCTGACACAGGGAGAGTCAGCTTTCTTT
TRBJ2-3 TRBD1 - TRBV3-1 CASSQRTGLSTDTQYF TGTGCCAGCAGCCAGAGGACAGGGCTTAGCACAGATACGCAGTATTTT
TRBJ2-7 - few TRBV7-8 CASSLGYQDYEQYF TGTGCCAGCAGCTTAGGATACCAGGACTACGAGCAGTACTTC
TRBJ2-5 - - TRBV7-8 CATKSRHPMTQYF TGTGCCACCAAATCCAGACACCCAATGACCCAGTACTTC
TRBJ2-5 TRBD1 - TRBV12-3/TRBV12-4 CASSLVGRQGGETQYF TGTGCCAGCAGTTTAGTAGGGCGACAGGGGGGCGAGACCCAGTACTTC
TRBJ1-3 - few TRBV3-1 CASSLRTASGNTIYF TGTGCCAGCAGCCTTCGGACAGCCTCTGGAAACACCATATATTTT
TRBJ2-7 TRBD2 - TRBV7-6 CASSLGQSWTSSYEQYF TGTGCCAGCAGCTTAGGGCAGTCTTGGACTAGCTCCTACGAGCAGTACTTC
TRBJ2-1 - many TRBV4-3 CASSQEGDARNEQFF TGCGCCAGCAGCCAAGAAGGGGATGCCCGCAATGAGCAGTTCTTC
TRBJ2-1 - few TRBV9 CASSVAPSGEQFF TGTGCCAGCAGCGTAGCCCCATCGGGTGAGCAGTTCTTC
TRBJ1-1 - - TRBV27 CASSLLEGEAFF TGTGCCAGCAGTTTATTAGAAGGGGAAGCTTTCTTT
TRBJ2-5 - few TRBV4-3 CASSRGVAILGSQETQYF TGCGCCAGCAGCCGCGGAGTAGCGATATTGGGATCCCAAGAGACCCAGTACTTC
TRBJ2-1 - - TRBV30 CAWSVRGQLYYNEQFF TGTGCCTGGAGTGTGCGAGGACAGCTATACTACAATGAGCAGTTCTTC
TRBJ2-1 - few TRBV30 CAWSLPGLQFF TGTGCCTGGAGCCTTCCAGGGCTTCAGTTCTTC
TRBJ2-6 - few TRBV7-9 CASSLFPSAGYANVLTF TGTGCCAGCAGCTTATTCCCCTCCGCGGGATATGCCAACGTCCTGACTTTC
TRBJ2-1 - few TRBV21-1 CASSKLEGHYNEQFF TGTGCCAGCAGCAAATTGGAAGGGCACTACAATGAGCAGTTCTTC
TRBJ2-2 - - TRBV7-7 CASSLVGTLTNTGELFF TGTGCTAGCAGCTTAGTAGGGACACTTACGAACACCGGGGAGCTGTTTTTT
TRBJ2-3 - few TRBV9 CASSAGALEDTQYF TGTGCCAGCAGCGCGGGCGCGCTGGAGGATACGCAGTATTTT
TRBJ1-4 - - TRBV14 CASSQEFNEKLFF TGTGCCAGCAGCCAAGAGTTTAATGAAAAACTGTTTTTT
TRBJ1-5 - - TRBV20-1 CSAMGGGSLSNQPQHF TGCAGTGCTATGGGGGGGGGCAGCTTGAGCAATCAGCCCCAGCATTTT
TRBJ1-1 TRBD1 few TRBV20-1 CSARDYGQGIWSTAFF TGCAGTGCTAGAGATTACGGACAGGGGATTTGGTCCACCGCTTTCTTT
TRBJ1-1 TRBD1 - TRBV12-3/TRBV12-4 CASSLFGTGGPNTEAFF TGTGCCAGCAGTTTATTCGGGACAGGGGGCCCGAACACTGAAGCTTTCTTT
TRBJ2-2 - many TRBV10-3 CAISEGLNTGELFF TGTGCCATCAGTGAGGGACTCAACACCGGGGAGCTGTTTTTT
TRBJ2-2 - few TRBV29-1 CSVLGTGELFF TGCAGCGTTCTCGGGACCGGGGAGCTGTTTTTT
TRBJ2-5 - - TRBV14 CASSQYGGLVETQYF TGTGCCAGCAGCCAGTATGGGGGCTTGGTAGAGACCCAGTACTTC
TRBJ2-7 TRBD1 - TRBV7-3 CASSVIQGYEQYF TGTGCCAGCAGCGTAATACAGGGGTACGAGCAGTACTTC
TRBJ1-1 - - TRBV12-3/TRBV12-4 CASSLLRGNTEAFF TGTGCCAGCAGTTTGTTAAGAGGGAACACTGAAGCTTTCTTT
TRBJ2-7 - many TRBV18 CASSPLPGLPGHEQYF TGTGCCAGCTCCCCCCTTCCGGGTCTCCCGGGCCACGAGCAGTACTTC
TRBJ1-1 - - TRBV20-1 CSARPGLDTEAFF TGCAGTGCTAGACCGGGGTTGGACACTGAAGCTTTCTTT
TRBJ2-3 - - TRBV4-3 CASSQDSWTDYRVNTQYF TGCGCCAGCAGCCAAGATTCCTGGACGGACTACCGCGTGAATACGCAGTATTTT
TRBJ2-3 - - TRBV21-1 CASSKASGSTDTQYF TGTGCCAGCAGCAAAGCTAGCGGGAGCACAGATACGCAGTATTTT
TRBJ2-1 TRBD2 few TRBV12-3/TRBV12-4 CASSPFAGGTYNEQFF TGTGCCAGCAGCCCCTTTGCGGGAGGAACATACAATGAGCAGTTCTTC
TRBJ2-2 - - TRBV28 CASSLRDLYTGELFF TGTGCCAGCAGTTTGCGGGACTTATACACCGGGGAGCTGTTTTTT
TRBJ2-2 TRBD2 few TRBV6-1 CASSPKGLAGGPGTGELFF TGTGCCAGCAGCCCCAAGGGACTAGCGGGAGGGCCGGGCACCGGGGAGCTGTTTTTT
TRBJ2-1 TRBD2 - TRBV7-9 CASSLGAGTTYNEQFF TGTGCCAGCAGCTTAGGCGCCGGGACTACCTACAATGAGCAGTTCTTC
TRBJ2-7 TRBD2 - TRBV3-1 CASSELAGPYEQYF TGTGCCAGCAGCGAACTAGCGGGTCCCTACGAGCAGTACTTC
TRBJ2-1 - many TRBV7-8 CASSLVSVRTYNEQFF TGTGCCAGCAGCTTAGTGAGCGTCCGGACCTACAATGAGCAGTTCTTC
TRBJ2-4 - many TRBV11-1 CASSPRRIAKNIQYF TGTGCCAGCAGCCCCAGGAGGATAGCCAAAAACATTCAGTACTTC
TRBJ2-3 TRBD2 few TRBV20-1 CSAGGATSGRADTQYF TGCAGTGCGGGAGGGGCGACTAGCGGGAGGGCAGATACGCAGTATTTT
TRBJ2-7 TRBD2 - TRBV4-3 CASSQEPMGLAGGPYYEQYF TGCGCCAGCAGCCAAGAGCCAATGGGACTAGCGGGAGGGCCCTACTACGAGCAGTACTTC
TRBJ2-5 TRBD2 few TRBV10-3 CAIILGLAGVWLETQYF TGTGCCATCATCCTCGGACTAGCGGGAGTCTGGCTAGAGACCCAGTACTTC